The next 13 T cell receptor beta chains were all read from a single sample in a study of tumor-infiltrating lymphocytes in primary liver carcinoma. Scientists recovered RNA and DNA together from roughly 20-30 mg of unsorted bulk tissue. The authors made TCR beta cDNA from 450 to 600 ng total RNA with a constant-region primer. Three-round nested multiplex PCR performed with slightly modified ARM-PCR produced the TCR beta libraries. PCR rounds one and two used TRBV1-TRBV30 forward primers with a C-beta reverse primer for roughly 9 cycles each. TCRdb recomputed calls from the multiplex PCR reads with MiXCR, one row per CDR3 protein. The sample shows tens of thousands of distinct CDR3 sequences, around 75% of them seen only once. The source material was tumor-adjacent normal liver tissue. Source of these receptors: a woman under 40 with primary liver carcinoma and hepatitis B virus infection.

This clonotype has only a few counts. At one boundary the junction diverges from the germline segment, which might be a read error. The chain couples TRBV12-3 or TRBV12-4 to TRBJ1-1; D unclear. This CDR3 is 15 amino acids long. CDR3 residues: CTSSFSSAGNTEAFF. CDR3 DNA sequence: TGTACCAGCAGTTTTTCCAGCGCCGGGAACACTGAAGCTTTCTTT.

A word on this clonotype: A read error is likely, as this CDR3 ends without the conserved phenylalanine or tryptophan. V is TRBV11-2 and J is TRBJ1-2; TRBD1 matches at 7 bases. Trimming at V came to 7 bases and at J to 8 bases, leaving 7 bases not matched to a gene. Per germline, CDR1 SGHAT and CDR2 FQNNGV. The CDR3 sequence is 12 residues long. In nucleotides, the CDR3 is TGTGCCAGCACTCAGGGGGGGGTAGGCTACACCTCC. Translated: CASTQGGVGYTS.

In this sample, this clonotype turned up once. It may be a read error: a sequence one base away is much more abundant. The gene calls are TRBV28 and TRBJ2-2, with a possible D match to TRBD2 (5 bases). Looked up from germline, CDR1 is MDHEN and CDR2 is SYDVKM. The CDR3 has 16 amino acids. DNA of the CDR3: TGTGCCAGTGCCTTAGGCCTAGAGACGAACACCGGGGAGCTGGTTTTT. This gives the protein CASALGLETNTGELVF.

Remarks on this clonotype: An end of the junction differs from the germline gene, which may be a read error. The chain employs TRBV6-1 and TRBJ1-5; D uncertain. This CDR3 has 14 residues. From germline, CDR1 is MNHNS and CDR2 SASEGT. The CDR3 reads CASSVTERHHPQHF. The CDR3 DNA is TGTGCCAGCAGTGTTACAGAGCGGCATCACCCCCAGCATTTT.

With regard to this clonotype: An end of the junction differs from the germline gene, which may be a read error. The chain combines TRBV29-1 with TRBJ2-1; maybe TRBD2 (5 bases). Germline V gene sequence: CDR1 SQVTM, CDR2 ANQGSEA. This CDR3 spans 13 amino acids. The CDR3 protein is CRVEGFSGSEQFF. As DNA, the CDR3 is TGCAGGGTTGAGGGATTTAGTGGCAGTGAGCAGTTCTTC.

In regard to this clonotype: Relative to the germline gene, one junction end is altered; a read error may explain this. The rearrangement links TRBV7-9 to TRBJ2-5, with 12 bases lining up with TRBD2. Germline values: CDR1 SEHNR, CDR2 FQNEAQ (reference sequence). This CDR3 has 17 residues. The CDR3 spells CVSSPTMLAGGWETQYF. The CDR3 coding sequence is TGTGTCAGCAGCCCAACAATGCTAGCGGGAGGGTGGGAGACCCAGTACTTC.

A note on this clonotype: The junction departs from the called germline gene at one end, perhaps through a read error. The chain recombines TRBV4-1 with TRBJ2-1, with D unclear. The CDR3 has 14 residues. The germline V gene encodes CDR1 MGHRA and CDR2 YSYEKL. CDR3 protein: CASSQVYPNVRLFF. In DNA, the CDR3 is TGCGCCAGCAGCCAAGTATACCCGAATGTCAGGCTGTTCTTT.

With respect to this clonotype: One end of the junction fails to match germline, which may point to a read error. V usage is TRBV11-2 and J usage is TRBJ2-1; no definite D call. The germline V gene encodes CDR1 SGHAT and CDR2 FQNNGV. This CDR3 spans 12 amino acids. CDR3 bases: TGTGCCAGCAGTGTGGAAAGGAATGAGCAGCTCTTC. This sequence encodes CASSVERNEQLF.

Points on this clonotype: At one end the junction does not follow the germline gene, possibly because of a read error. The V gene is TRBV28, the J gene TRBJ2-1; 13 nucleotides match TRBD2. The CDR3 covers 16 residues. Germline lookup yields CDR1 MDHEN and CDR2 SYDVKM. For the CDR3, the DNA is TGTGCCAGTAGTTGGACTAGCGGGAGACCCAACAATGAGCAGCTCTTC. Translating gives CASSWTSGRPNNEQLF.

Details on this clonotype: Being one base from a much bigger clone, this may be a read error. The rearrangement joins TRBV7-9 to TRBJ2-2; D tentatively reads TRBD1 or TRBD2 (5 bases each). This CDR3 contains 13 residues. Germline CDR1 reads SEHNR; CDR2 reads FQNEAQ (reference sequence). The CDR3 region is CASSSRDAGELLF. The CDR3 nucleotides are TGTGCCAGCAGCTCCAGGGACGCCGGGGAGCTGTTATTT.

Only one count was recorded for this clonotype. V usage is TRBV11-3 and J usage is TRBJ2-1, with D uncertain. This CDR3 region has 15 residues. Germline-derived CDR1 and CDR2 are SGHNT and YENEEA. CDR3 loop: CVCSSWAETNNEQFF. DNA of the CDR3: TGTGTCTGCAGCTCCTGGGCGGAGACCAATAATGAGCAGTTCTTC.

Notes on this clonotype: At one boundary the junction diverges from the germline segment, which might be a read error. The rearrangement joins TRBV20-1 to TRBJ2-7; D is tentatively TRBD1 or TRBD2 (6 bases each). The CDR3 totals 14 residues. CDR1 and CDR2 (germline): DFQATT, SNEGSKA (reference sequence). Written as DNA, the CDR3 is TGCAGAGCTAGAGATGGAGGGGGGAACTACGAGCAGTACTTC. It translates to CRARDGGGNYEQYF.

The CDR3 nucleotides are TGTGCCAGCAAGGTACAGGGGAGGAGGCTCCGAACTTACAATGAGCAGTTCTTC. This translates into CASKVQGRRLRTYNEQFF. The V call is TRBV28, the J call TRBJ2-1; a weak D match, TRBD1 (7 bases). Germline loops: CDR1 MDHEN, CDR2 SYDVKM. V dropped 7 bases and J dropped 4 bases, with 26 bases sitting between them. This CDR3 spans 18 amino acids.